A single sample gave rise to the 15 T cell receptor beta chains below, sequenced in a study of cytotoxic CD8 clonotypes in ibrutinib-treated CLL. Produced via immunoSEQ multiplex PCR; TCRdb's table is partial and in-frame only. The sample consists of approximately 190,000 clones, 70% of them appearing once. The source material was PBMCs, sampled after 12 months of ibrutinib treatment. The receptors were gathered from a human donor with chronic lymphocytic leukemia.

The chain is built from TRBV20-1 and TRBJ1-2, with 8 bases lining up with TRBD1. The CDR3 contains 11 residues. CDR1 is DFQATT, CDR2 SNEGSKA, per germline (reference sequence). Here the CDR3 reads CSAGGSYGYTF. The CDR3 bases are TGCAGCGCAGGGGGCTCTTATGGCTACACCTTC.

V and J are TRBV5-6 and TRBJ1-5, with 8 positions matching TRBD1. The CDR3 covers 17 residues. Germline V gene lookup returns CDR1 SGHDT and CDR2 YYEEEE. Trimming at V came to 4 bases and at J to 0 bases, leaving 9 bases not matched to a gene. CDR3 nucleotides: TGTGCCAGCAGCCCTAGGACAGGGACATATAGCAATCAGCCCCAGCATTTT. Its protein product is CASSPRTGTYSNQPQHF.

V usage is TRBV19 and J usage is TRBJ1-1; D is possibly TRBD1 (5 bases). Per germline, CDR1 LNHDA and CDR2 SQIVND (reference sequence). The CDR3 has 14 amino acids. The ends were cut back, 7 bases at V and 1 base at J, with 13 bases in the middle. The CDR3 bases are TGTGCCAGTAATAAAGGGACGGGGAACACTGAAGCTTTCTTT. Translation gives CASNKGTGNTEAFF.

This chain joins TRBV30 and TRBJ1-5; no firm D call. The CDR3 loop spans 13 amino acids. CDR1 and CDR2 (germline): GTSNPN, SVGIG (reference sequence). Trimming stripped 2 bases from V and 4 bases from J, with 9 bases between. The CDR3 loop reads CAWSRSLNQPQHF. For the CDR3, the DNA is TGTGCCTGGAGTCGCTCCCTGAATCAGCCCCAGCATTTT.

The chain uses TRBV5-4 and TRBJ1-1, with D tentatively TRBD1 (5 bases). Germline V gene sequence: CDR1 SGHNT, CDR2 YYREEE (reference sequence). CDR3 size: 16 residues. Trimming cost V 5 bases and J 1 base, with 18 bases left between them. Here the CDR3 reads CASSIPRGPSNTEAFF. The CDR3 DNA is TGTGCCAGCAGTATACCGCGGGGCCCCTCGAACACTGAAGCTTTCTTT.

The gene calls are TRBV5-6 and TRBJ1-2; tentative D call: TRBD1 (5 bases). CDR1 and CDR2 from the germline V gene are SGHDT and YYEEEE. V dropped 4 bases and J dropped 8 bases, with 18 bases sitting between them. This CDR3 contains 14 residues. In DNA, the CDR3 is TGTGCCAGCAGCACGTACCCCCAGGGATACGGCTACACCTTC. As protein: CASSTYPQGYGYTF.

The CDR3 is CASSAGTVSNQPQHF. The CDR3 coding sequence is TGTGCCAGCAGCGCCGGGACAGTTAGCAATCAGCCCCAGCATTTT. The chain joins TRBV28 to TRBJ1-5; TRBD1 aligns across 7 bases. Germline CDR1 MDHEN, CDR2 SYDVKM. With V trimmed by 6 bases and J by 0 bases, 5 bases remained unmatched. This CDR3 has 15 residues.

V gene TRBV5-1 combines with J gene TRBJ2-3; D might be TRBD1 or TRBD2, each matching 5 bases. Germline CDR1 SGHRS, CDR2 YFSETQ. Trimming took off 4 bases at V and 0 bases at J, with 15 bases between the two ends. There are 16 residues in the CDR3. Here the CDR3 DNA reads TGCGCCAGCAGCACCTCCGGGACCCAAAGCACAGATACGCAGTATTTT. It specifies CASSTSGTQSTDTQYF.

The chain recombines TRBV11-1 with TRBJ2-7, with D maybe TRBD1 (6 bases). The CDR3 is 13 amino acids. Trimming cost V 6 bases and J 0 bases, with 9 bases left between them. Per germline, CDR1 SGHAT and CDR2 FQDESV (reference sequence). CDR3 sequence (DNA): TGTGCCAGCAGTATGGACAGCTCCTACGAGCAGTACTTC. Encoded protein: CASSMDSSYEQYF.

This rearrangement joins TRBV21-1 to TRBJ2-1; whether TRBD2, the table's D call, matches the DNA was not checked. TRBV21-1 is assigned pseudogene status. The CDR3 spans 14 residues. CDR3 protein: CASSRLAGEGEQFF. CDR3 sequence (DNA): TGTGCCAGCAGTCGATTAGCGGGAGAAGGAGAGCAGTTCTTC.

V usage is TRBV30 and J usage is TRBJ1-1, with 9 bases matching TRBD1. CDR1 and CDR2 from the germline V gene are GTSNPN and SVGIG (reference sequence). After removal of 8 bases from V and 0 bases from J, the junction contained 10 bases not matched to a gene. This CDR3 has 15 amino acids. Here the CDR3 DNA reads TGTGCCGGGGACAGGGCTCCCTTAATGAACACTGAAGCTTTCTTT. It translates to CAGDRAPLMNTEAFF.

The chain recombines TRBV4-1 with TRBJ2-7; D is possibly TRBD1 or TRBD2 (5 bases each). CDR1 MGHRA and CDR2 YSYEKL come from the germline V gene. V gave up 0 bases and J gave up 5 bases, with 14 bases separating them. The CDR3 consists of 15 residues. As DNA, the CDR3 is TGCGCCAGCAGCCAAGAGGGGCTGAGAGGGAACGAGCAGTACTTC. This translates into CASSQEGLRGNEQYF.

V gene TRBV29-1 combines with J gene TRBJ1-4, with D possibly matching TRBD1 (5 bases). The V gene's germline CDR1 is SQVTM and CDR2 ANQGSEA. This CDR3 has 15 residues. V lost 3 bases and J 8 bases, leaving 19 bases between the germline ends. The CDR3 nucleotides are TGCAGCGTTGAGGGGCAGGGTCGGTTCAGGGAAAAACTGTTTTTT. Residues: CSVEGQGRFREKLFF.

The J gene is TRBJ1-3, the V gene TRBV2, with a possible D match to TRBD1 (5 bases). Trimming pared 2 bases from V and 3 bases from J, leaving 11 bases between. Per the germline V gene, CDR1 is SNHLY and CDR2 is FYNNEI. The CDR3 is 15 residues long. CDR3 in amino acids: CASSEWGDFGNTIYF. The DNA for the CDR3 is TGTGCCAGCAGTGAATGGGGGGACTTTGGAAACACCATATATTTT. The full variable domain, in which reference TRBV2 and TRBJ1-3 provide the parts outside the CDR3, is EPEVTQTPSHQVTQMGQEVILRCVPISNHLYFYWYRQILGQKVEFLVSFYNNEISEKSEIFDDQFSVERPDGSNFTLKIRSTKLEDSAMYFCASSEWGDFGNTIYFGEGSWLTVV.

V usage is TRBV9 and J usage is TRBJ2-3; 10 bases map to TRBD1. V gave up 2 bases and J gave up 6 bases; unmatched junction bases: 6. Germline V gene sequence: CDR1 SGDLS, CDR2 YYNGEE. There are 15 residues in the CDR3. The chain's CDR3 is CASSVETGGADTQYF. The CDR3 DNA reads TGTGCCAGCAGCGTTGAGACAGGGGGCGCGGATACGCAGTATTTT. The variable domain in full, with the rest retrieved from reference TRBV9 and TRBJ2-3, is DSGVTQTPKHLITATGQRVTLRCSPRSGDLSVYWYQQSLDQGLQFLIQYYNGEERAKGNILERFSAQQFPDLHSELNLSSLELGDSALYFCASSVETGGADTQYFGPGTRLTVL.